Reported below is one TCR beta chain. Sequenced by immunoSEQ multiplex PCR; TCRdb stores in-frame clones only, minus some. The repertoire holds approximately 150,000 clones, with 85% to 95% as singletons. The entry originates in a study of T cell responses to AZD1222 COVID-19 vaccine. The sequencing used peripheral blood, collected 28 days after the second AZD1222 dose. This receptor was identified in an adult who received the AZD1222 COVID-19 vaccine.

The CDR3 region is CASTRGVGAFF. In nucleotides, the CDR3 is TGTGCCAGCACTCGGGGGGTTGGAGCTTTCTTT. The chain couples TRBV28 to TRBJ1-1; a weak D match, TRBD1 (5 bases). The length of the CDR3 is 11 residues. The germline V and J ends were trimmed by 7 bases and 10 bases, with 13 bases remaining between them. CDR1 and CDR2 (germline): MDHEN, SYDVKM.